This T cell receptor beta chain was sequenced during a study of early T cells in non-severe SARS-CoV-2 infection. CDR1 is LGHNT and CDR2 is FRNRAP in the germline V gene. This CDR3 comprises 11 residues. Trimming took 8 bases from V and 0 from J, leaving 2 bases between them. This clonotype was counted at least ten times. Separate cDNA molecules each had unique molecular identifiers attached to them. MiXCR was run by TCRdb on the 5' RACE reads, yielding one entry per CDR3 protein. The sample carries 55,000 to 75,000 distinct CDR3 sequences, about 9.9% recorded once. This chain links TRBV12-5 with TRBJ2-1; no reliable D call. The source is an adult who was a healthcare worker with PCR-confirmed SARS-CoV-2 infection or an uninfected control (not recorded which). The specimen was whole blood. CDR3 amino acids: CASRSYNEQFF. The CDR3 DNA is TGTGCTAGTCGCTCCTACAATGAGCAGTTCTTC. Complete variable domain (other parts from reference TRBV12-5 and TRBJ2-1): DARVTQTPRHKVTEMGQEVTMRCQPILGHNTVFWYRQTMMQGLELLAYFRNRAPLDDSGMPKDRFSAEMPDATLATLKIQPSEPRDSAVYFCASRSYNEQFFGPGTRLTVL.